This is a list of T cell receptor beta chains from one sample in a study of a mutant IDH1 vaccine in newly diagnosed glioma. No antigen is known for these receptors. The protocol was immunoSEQ multiplex PCR, while the TCRdb copy is restricted to in-frame clones and leaves out a portion. Here the sample spans 30,000 to 35,000 clones, around 87% being singletons. Sample: PBMCs, taken from a glioma patient whose treatment included an IDH1 peptide vaccine. These receptors all come from a woman in her twenties or thirties with glioma. CDR3s include the opening cysteine and the closing phenylalanine or tryptophan. Fields, in order: V gene, D gene, clone size, J gene, CDR3 protein, CDR3 DNA. A D gene is named only where the DNA matches it firmly. Clone size is shown for a subset of rows, as once, few, many or a class of expanded clone.

TRBV4-1,.,.,TRBJ1-2,CASSLRFGGEGYTF,TGCGCCAGCAGCCTAAGATTTGGCGGGGAGGGCTACACCTTC
TRBV7-8,.,.,TRBJ1-2,CASSLAEVGLSSDGYTF,TGTGCCAGCAGCTTAGCGGAGGTAGGGCTTTCTTCGGATGGCTACACCTTC
TRBV7-9,TRBD2,.,TRBJ2-1,CASSQTSGGPNEQFF,TGTGCCAGCAGCCAGACTAGCGGGGGCCCCAATGAGCAGTTCTTC
TRBV5-4,TRBD1,.,TRBJ1-2,CASSLTGGADGYTF,TGTGCCAGCAGCTTAACAGGGGGCGCTGATGGCTACACCTTC
TRBV4-1,TRBD2,.,TRBJ2-7,CASNLSRGDTLDEQYF,TGCGCCAGCAACCTATCCCGGGGGGATACCTTGGACGAGCAGTACTTC
TRBV2,.,.,TRBJ1-4,CASSGEATNEKLFF,TGTGCCAGCAGCGGTGAAGCAACCAATGAAAAACTGTTTTTT
TRBV2,.,.,TRBJ1-3,CASSEGGLDVGNTIYF,TGTGCCAGCAGTGAAGGGGGGTTGGATGTTGGAAACACCATATATTTT
TRBV6-5,.,.,TRBJ2-1,CASSSQGPYNEQFF,TGTGCCAGCAGTTCCCAGGGCCCTTACAATGAGCAGTTCTTC
TRBV9,TRBD1,.,TRBJ1-2,CASSVGDRAPGYTF,TGTGCCAGCAGCGTCGGTGACAGGGCGCCTGGCTACACCTTC
TRBV5-6,.,.,TRBJ1-1,CASSLETEAFF,TGTGCCAGCAGCTTGGAAACTGAAGCTTTCTTT
TRBV6-6,.,.,TRBJ1-1,CASSYNGVGTEAFF,TGTGCCAGCAGTTACAACGGGGTCGGTACTGAAGCTTTCTTT
TRBV29-1,.,.,TRBJ2-7,CSVGRVGESYEQYF,TGCAGCGTTGGTAGGGTAGGAGAATCCTACGAGCAGTACTTC
TRBV15,.,.,TRBJ2-7,CATSRVGGSSGQYF,TGTGCCACCAGCAGAGTGGGGGGCTCCTCGGGGCAGTACTTC
TRBV7-9,.,.,TRBJ2-7,CASSLVVTGPSYEQYF,TGTGCCAGCAGCTTAGTTGTGACAGGCCCTTCCTACGAGCAGTACTTC
TRBV6-5,.,.,TRBJ2-3,CASSDFTDTQYF,TGTGCCAGCAGTGACTTCACAGATACGCAGTATTTT
TRBV14,.,.,TRBJ1-5,CASSPRRVKGGNQPQHF,TGTGCCAGCAGCCCGCGACGGGTCAAGGGAGGCAATCAGCCCCAGCATTTT
TRBV9,.,few,TRBJ1-6,CASSVEGRDNSPLHF,TGTGCCAGCAGCGTAGAAGGCAGAGATAATTCACCCCTCCACTTT
TRBV7-9,.,.,TRBJ2-3,CASSLTDSPLGDTQYF,TGTGCCAGCAGCTTAACGGACTCCCCCCTGGGAGATACGCAGTATTTT
TRBV19,.,once,TRBJ2-1,CASRALAYNEQFF,TGTGCCAGCCGGGCCCTAGCCTACAATGAGCAGTTCTTC
TRBV5-4,TRBD1,.,TRBJ2-7,CASSLGTGTYEQYF,TGTGCCAGCAGCCTCGGGACAGGCACCTACGAGCAGTACTTC
TRBV6-5,.,.,TRBJ1-2,CASSYSVTANYGYTF,TGTGCCAGCAGTTACTCGGTGACAGCGAACTATGGCTACACCTTC
TRBV7-9,TRBD1,.,TRBJ1-2,CASSSTGSAGYTF,TGTGCCAGCAGCTCGACAGGGTCGGCGGGCTACACCTTC
TRBV13,TRBD1,.,TRBJ1-4,CASSRQGPNEKLFF,TGTGCCAGCAGCCGACAGGGCCCTAATGAAAAACTGTTTTTT
TRBV30,TRBD1,few,TRBJ1-5,CAWAPGQHQPQHF,TGTGCCTGGGCCCCGGGACAGCACCAGCCCCAGCATTTT
TRBV4-2,TRBD2,.,TRBJ2-7,CASSQASTGGPYEQYF,TGTGCCAGCAGCCAAGCCTCCACGGGGGGTCCCTACGAGCAGTACTTC
TRBV4-1,.,once,TRBJ2-7,CASSQVPLPSYEQYF,TGCGCCAGCAGCCAAGTTCCTCTCCCCTCCTACGAGCAGTACTTC
TRBV4-1,.,.,TRBJ2-3,CASSPWGASTDTQYF,TGCGCCAGCAGCCCCTGGGGCGCTAGCACAGATACGCAGTATTTT
TRBV5-1,TRBD1,.,TRBJ2-1,CASSLRSGQGGVNEQFF,TGCGCCAGCAGCTTGCGGTCGGGACAGGGTGGGGTCAATGAGCAGTTCTTC
TRBV29-1,TRBD1,.,TRBJ1-1,CSVGQGARTEAFF,TGCAGCGTTGGACAGGGGGCGCGAACTGAAGCTTTCTTT
TRBV19,TRBD2,.,TRBJ2-2,CASSLVAGSTGELFF,TGTGCCAGTAGTTTGGTAGCGGGGTCCACCGGGGAGCTGTTTTTT
TRBV11-2,TRBD1,.,TRBJ1-4,CASSPGQGLATNEKLFF,TGTGCCAGCAGCCCGGGACAGGGGCTCGCAACTAATGAAAAACTGTTTTTT
TRBV7-2,.,once,TRBJ2-7,CASSADKHAAHVSYEQYF,TGTGCCAGCAGCGCAGATAAACACGCCGCCCATGTCTCCTACGAGCAGTACTTC
TRBV5-1,.,.,TRBJ2-5,CASSLEETQYF,TGCGCCAGCAGCTTGGAAGAGACCCAGTACTTC
TRBV30,.,.,TRBJ2-7,CAWSAGTLYEQYF,TGTGCCTGGAGTGCGGGTACCCTCTACGAGCAGTACTTC
TRBV4-2,.,.,TRBJ1-1,CASSQDEGRGNTEAFF,TGTGCCAGCAGCCAAGATGAGGGCAGAGGTAACACTGAAGCTTTCTTT
TRBV4-1,.,.,TRBJ2-2,CASSQRNTGELFF,TGCGCCAGCAGCCAGAGGAACACCGGGGAGCTGTTTTTT
TRBV9,.,.,TRBJ1-1,CASSPTGDPNTEAFF,TGTGCCAGCAGCCCTACGGGCGACCCGAACACTGAAGCTTTCTTT
TRBV6-5,.,.,TRBJ1-1,CASSYSGLMNTEAFF,TGTGCCAGCAGTTACTCGGGCCTAATGAACACTGAAGCTTTCTTT
TRBV7-3,.,.,TRBJ1-1,CASSQAGKGTEAFF,TGTGCCAGCAGCCAGGCGGGGAAGGGCACTGAAGCTTTCTTT
TRBV4-1,.,.,TRBJ1-6,CASSQGDTFIPNSPLHF,TGCGCCAGCAGCCAAGGGGACACGTTTATCCCGAATTCACCCCTCCACTTT
TRBV10-3,.,.,TRBJ1-1,CALRQNPNTEAFF,TGTGCCTTGAGACAGAATCCTAACACTGAAGCTTTCTTT
TRBV25-1,TRBD1,.,TRBJ1-6,CASTQGASSPLHF,TGTGCCAGTACCCAGGGGGCTAGTTCACCCCTCCACTTT
TRBV7-9,.,.,TRBJ2-1,CASRYQGKSYNEQFF,TGTGCCAGCCGTTATCAGGGCAAATCCTACAATGAGCAGTTCTTC
TRBV5-4,TRBD1,.,TRBJ2-5,CASSSGQEKETQYF,TGTGCCAGCAGCTCCGGACAGGAGAAAGAGACCCAGTACTTC
TRBV30,.,.,TRBJ1-2,CAWRPPTGDYGYTF,TGTGCCTGGAGACCCCCGACGGGGGACTATGGCTACACCTTC
TRBV29-1,.,.,TRBJ1-1,CSVERWGNTEAFF,TGCAGCGTTGAACGGTGGGGGAACACTGAAGCTTTCTTT
TRBV7-9,.,few,TRBJ1-2,CASSPETGGYTF,TGTGCCAGCAGCCCAGAAACGGGGGGCTACACCTTC
TRBV2,.,medium-sized,TRBJ1-1,CASSVTGNTEAFF,TGTGCCAGCAGTGTGACAGGGAACACTGAAGCTTTCTTT
TRBV6-1,.,few,TRBJ2-5,CASSEALLGSAAPGTQYF,TGTGCCAGCAGTGAAGCGCTTCTCGGGTCGGCCGCGCCGGGGACCCAGTACTTC
TRBV4-1,TRBD2,.,TRBJ2-4,CASSQGGPLAGHIQYF,TGCGCCAGCAGCCAAGGGGGGCCACTAGCGGGGCACATTCAGTACTTC
TRBV29-1,.,medium-sized,TRBJ1-4,CSVQGTDTGEKLFF,TGCAGCGTTCAGGGGACGGATACCGGCGAAAAACTGTTTTTT
TRBV7-9,TRBD1,.,TRBJ2-7,CASSLARQGTYEQYF,TGTGCCAGCAGCTTAGCGAGACAGGGAACCTACGAGCAGTACTTC
TRBV9,.,.,TRBJ1-1,CASSVARNTEAFF,TGTGCCAGCAGCGTAGCCCGGAACACTGAAGCTTTCTTT